This T cell receptor beta chain was found in a study of CD8 T cells in Susac syndrome. RNA totalling roughly 0.45 to 1 ug underwent reverse transcription with random hexamers. Across 54 Vbeta and 13 Jbeta, immunoSEQ multiplex PCR amplified TCR beta CDR3. TCRdb itself ran the immunoSEQ multiplex PCR reads through MiXCR, one entry per CDR3 protein. This sample has tens of thousands of distinct CDR3 sequences, with about 94% found just once. TCR beta was sequenced from blood CD8+ and CD4+ T cells. While CD8+ and CD4+ T cells were isolated negatively, TEMRA cells were enriched by FACS. V lost 5 bases to trimming and J lost 3 bases, with 11 bases between them. The CDR3 is 13 residues long.

The chain combines TRBV12-3 or TRBV12-4 with TRBJ2-7; D possibly matches TRBD1 or TRBD2 (6 bases each). Specimen: CD8+ T cells from PBMCs. This TCR came from a human donor in good health. This chain's CDR3 is CASSEGGLYEQYV. The CDR3 DNA follows: TGTGCCAGCAGTGAGGGGGGACTCTACGAGCAGTACGTC.